This TCR beta chain stems from a study of blood T cells in healthy people across ages. Findings and caveats of the study: Getting older went along with TCR beta diversity per million T cells dropping roughly linearly.

Then a second PCR, running roughly 7 to 11 cycles, was carried out with a sample-barcoded 5' primer and a J-beta primer mix. TCRdb redid the calling of the 5' RACE reads with MiXCR, one entry per CDR3 protein. The sample lists 1.5 million to 2 million distinct CDR3 sequences, 28% occurring once. The CDR3 is 14 residues long. The V end lost 6 bases, the J end lost 2 bases, and 13 bases lay between the germline ends. Germline loops: CDR1 MDHEN, CDR2 SYDVKM. For this clonotype: Its antigen is unknown.

This chain uses TRBV28 with TRBJ1-1; D is ambiguous. The sample comprised blood. The clonotype comes from a woman in her 30s in good health. This CDR3 reads CASRVSGINTEAFF. DNA of the CDR3: TGTGCCAGCAGAGTATCCGGGATAAACACTGAAGCTTTCTTT.